Given below is one T cell receptor beta chain in context. What it binds is not known. TCRdb reprocessed the reads via MiXCR and lists one record per CDR3 protein. The sample consists of some 130,000 distinct CDR3 sequences, 30% to 40% of them appearing once. The data stem from a study of T cell repertoires in cytomegalovirus infection. Germline V gene lookup returns CDR1 SSHAT and CDR2 FNYEAQ (reference sequence). V shed 5 bases, J shed 3 bases, and the junction held 2 bases outside the gene matches. The CDR3 covers 14 residues. The clonotype originates from a human donor in good health (CMV status not recorded). Some clones in this sample may be carry-over from other donors' samples. V is TRBV7-7 and J is TRBJ2-2, with 8 bases lining up with TRBD1. Sequences were derived from CD8+ T cells from cultured PBMCs, sampled from culture after CMV antigen stimulation. CDR3 nucleotide sequence: TGTGCCAGCAGCGAACAGGGGGACACCGGGGAGCTGTTTTTT. Translated: CASSEQGDTGELFF.